The clone carrying this TCR beta chain was picked up many times. The antigen remains undetermined. The record originates from a study of T-cell reconstitution after alpha-beta-depleted transplantation in children. CDR1 is LGHDT and CDR2 is YNNKEL in the germline V gene (reference sequence). The CDR3 consists of 16 residues. V dropped 1 base and J dropped 2; count of bases not matched to a gene: 5. Study-wide results and limits: From surviving recipient T cells and thymic progenitors came the high day-60 TCRbeta diversity observed in some patients. Among T cells one year after transplant, newly produced cells accounted for most counts and diversity. Reports say that about two months after transplant, the alpha-beta T cells came out of several hundred graft clones that had expanded.

Preparation of the TCRbeta library involved a method that used unique molecular identifiers. TCRdb passed the PCR reads through MiXCR, listing each CDR3 protein once. This sample has 300,000 to 400,000 distinct CDR3 sequences, with roughly 17% found just once. The receptor was derived from a male patient under 10 years old who had a stem cell transplant for acute lymphoblastic leukemia, so the T cells may come from the graft donor. The specimen comprised PBMCs, mostly from graft donor cells, sampled 360 days after TCRalphabeta/CD19-depleted stem cell transplant. The chain carries TRBV3-1 and TRBJ2-5; 9 bases are a match to TRBD1. The CDR3 here is CASSQVLGQGQETQYF. The CDR3 DNA sequence: TGTGCCAGCAGCCAAGTACTAGGACAGGGGCAAGAGACCCAGTACTTC.